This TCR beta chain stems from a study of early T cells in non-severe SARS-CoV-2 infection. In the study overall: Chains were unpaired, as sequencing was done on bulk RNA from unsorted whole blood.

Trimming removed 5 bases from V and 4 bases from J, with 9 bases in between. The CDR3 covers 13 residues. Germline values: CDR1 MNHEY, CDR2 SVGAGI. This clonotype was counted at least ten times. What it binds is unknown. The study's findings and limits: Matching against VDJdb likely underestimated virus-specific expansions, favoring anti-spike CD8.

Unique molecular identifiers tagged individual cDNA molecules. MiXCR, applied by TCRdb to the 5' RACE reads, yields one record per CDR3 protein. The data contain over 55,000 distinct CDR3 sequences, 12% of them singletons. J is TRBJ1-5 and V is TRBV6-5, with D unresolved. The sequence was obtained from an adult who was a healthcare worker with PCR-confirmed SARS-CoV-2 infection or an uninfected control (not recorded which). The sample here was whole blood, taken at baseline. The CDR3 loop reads CASSAGPNQPQHF. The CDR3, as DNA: TGTGCCAGCAGTGCGGGTCCTAATCAGCCCCAGCATTTT.